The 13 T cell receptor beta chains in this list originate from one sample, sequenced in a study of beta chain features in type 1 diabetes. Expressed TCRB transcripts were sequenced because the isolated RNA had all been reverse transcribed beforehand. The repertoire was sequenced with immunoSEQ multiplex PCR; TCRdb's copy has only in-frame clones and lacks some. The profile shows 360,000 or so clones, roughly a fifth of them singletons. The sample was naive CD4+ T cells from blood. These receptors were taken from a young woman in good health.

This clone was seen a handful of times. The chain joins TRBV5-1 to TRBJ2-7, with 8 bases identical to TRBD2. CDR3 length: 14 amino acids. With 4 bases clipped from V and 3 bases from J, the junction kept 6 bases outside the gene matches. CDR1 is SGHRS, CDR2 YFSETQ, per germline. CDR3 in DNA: TGCGCCAGCAGCGTCTCCGGGGGGGACTACGAGCAGTACTTC. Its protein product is CASSVSGGDYEQYF.

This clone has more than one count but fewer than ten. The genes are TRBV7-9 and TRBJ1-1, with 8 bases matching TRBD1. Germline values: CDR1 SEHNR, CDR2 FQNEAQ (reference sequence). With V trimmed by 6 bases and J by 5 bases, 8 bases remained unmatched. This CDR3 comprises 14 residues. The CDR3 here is CASRQQGAYTEAFF. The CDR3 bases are TGTGCCAGCAGACAGCAGGGGGCGTATACTGAAGCTTTCTTT.

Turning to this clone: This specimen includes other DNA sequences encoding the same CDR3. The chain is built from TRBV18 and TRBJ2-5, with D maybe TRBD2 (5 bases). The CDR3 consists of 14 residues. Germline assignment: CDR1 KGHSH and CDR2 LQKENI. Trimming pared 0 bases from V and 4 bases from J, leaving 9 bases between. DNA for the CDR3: TGTGCCAGCTCACCACCCGGAGGAGGAGAGACCCAGTACTTC. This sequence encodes CASSPPGGGETQYF.

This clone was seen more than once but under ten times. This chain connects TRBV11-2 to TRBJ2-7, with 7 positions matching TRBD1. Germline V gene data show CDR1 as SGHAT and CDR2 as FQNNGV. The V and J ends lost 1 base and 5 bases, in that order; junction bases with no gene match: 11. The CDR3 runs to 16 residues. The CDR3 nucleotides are TGTGCCAGCAGCTTAGTGGGAACAGGGGTAGCCAACGAGCAGTACTTC. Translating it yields CASSLVGTGVANEQYF.

CDR3: CASFVSPANTGELFF. CDR3 coding DNA: TGCGCCAGCTTTGTGTCCCCCGCGAACACCGGGGAGCTGTTTTTT. The chain uses TRBV5-1 and TRBJ2-2; D not certain. The CDR3 has 15 amino acids. V lost 7 bases and J 0 bases, leaving 13 bases between the germline ends. The germline V gene has CDR1 SGHRS and CDR2 YFSETQ.

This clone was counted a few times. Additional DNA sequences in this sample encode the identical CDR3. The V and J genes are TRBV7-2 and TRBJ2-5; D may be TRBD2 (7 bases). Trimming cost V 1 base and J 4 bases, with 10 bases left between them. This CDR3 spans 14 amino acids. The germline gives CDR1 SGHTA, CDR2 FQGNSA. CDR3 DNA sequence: TGTGCCAGCAGCTTAGGGGGGGGCCGAGAGACCCAGTACTTC. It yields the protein CASSLGGGRETQYF.

CDR3 protein: CASSLGTANQPQHF. The DNA for the CDR3 is TGCGCCAGCAGCTTGGGGACAGCCAATCAGCCCCAGCATTTT. The J gene is TRBJ1-5, the V gene TRBV5-1; D may be TRBD1 (6 bases). V was pared by 0 bases and J by 3 bases, with 7 bases between. In germline, CDR1 is SGHRS, CDR2 YFSETQ. There are 14 residues in the CDR3.

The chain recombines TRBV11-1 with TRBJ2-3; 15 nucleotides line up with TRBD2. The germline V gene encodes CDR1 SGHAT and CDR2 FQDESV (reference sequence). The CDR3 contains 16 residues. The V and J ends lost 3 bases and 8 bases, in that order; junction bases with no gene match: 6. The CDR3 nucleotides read TGTGCCAGCAGCTTTGGACTAGCGGGAGGGCCAAGTACGCAGTATTTT. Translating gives CASSFGLAGGPSTQYF.

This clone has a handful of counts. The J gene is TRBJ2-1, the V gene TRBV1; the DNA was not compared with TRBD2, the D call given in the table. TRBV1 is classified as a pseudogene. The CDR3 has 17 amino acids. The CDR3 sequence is CTSSQDDEGGVYNEQFF. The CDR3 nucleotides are TGCACCAGCAGCCAAGATGACGAGGGGGGGGTCTACAATGAGCAGTTCTTC.

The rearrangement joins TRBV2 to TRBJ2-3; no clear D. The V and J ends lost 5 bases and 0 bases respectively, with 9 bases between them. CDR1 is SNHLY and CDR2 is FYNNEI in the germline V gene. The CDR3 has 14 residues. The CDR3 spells CASSRTRSTDTQYF. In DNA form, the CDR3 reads TGTGCCAGCAGTAGAACCCGGAGCACAGATACGCAGTATTTT. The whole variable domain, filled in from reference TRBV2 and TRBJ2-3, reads EPEVTQTPSHQVTQMGQEVILRCVPISNHLYFYWYRQILGQKVEFLVSFYNNEISEKSEIFDDQFSVERPDGSNFTLKIRSTKLEDSAMYFCASSRTRSTDTQYFGPGTRLTVL.

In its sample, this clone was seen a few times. The CDR3 loop reads CASSLNTGSYNEQFF. As DNA, the CDR3 is TGTGCCAGCAGCTTGAATACCGGGTCCTACAATGAGCAGTTCTTC. This chain links TRBV11-2 with TRBJ2-1; D ambiguous. Germline CDR1 is SGHAT and CDR2 is FQNNGV. This CDR3 region has 15 residues. Deletions cut 3 bases from V and 1 base from J, with 10 bases between.

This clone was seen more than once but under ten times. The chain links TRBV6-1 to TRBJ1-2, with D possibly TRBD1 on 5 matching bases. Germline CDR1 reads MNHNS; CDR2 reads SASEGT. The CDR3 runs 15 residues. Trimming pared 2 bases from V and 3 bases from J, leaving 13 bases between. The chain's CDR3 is CASSEMSRADYGYTF. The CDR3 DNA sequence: TGTGCCAGCAGTGAAATGAGCAGGGCGGACTATGGCTACACCTTC.

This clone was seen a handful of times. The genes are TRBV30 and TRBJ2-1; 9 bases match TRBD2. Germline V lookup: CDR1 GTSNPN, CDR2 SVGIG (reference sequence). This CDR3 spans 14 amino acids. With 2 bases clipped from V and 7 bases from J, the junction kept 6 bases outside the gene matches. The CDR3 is CAWSWAGGANEQFF. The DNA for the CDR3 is TGTGCCTGGAGTTGGGCGGGGGGGGCAAATGAGCAGTTCTTC.